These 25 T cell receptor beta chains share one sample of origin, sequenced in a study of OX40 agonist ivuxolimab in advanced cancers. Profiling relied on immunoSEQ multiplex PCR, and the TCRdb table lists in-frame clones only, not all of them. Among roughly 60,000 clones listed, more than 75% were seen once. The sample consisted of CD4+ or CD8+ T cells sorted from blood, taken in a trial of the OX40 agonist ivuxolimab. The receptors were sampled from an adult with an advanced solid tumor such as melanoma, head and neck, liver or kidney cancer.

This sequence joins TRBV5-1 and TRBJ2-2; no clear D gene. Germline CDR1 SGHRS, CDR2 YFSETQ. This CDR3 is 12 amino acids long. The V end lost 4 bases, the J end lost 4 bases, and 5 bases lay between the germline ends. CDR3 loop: CASSRITGELFF. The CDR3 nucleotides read TGCGCCAGCAGCAGGATCACCGGGGAGCTGTTTTTT.

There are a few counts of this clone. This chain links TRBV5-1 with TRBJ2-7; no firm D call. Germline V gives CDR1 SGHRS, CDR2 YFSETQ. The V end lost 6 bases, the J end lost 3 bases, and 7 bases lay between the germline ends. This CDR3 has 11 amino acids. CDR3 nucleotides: TGCGCCAGCACCTCGGGCTACGAGCAGTACTTC. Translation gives CASTSGYEQYF.

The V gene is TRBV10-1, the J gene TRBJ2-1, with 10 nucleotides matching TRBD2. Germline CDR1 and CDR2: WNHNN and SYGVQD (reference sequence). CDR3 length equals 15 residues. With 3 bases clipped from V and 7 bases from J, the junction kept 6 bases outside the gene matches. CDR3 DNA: TGCGCCAGCAGTGACTCACTAGCGGGACAAAATGAGCAGTTCTTC. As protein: CASSDSLAGQNEQFF.

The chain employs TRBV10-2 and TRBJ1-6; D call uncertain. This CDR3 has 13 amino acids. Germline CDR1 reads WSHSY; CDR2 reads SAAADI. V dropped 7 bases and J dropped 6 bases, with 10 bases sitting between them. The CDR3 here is CASKQQRNSPLHF. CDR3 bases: TGCGCCAGCAAACAGCAGCGTAATTCACCCCTCCACTTT.

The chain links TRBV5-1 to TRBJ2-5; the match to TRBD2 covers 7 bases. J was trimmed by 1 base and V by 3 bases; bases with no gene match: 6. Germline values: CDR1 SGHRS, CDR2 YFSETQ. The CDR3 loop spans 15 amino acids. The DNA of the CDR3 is TGCGCCAGCAGCTCACAGCGGGGCCCCCAAGAGACCCAGTACTTC. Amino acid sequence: CASSSQRGPQETQYF.

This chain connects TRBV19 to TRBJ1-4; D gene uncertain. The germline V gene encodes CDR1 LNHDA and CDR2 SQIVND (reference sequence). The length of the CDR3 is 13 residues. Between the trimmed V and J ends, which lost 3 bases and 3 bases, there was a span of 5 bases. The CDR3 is CASSIGANEKLFF. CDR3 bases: TGTGCCAGTAGTATTGGGGCTAATGAAAAACTGTTTTTT.

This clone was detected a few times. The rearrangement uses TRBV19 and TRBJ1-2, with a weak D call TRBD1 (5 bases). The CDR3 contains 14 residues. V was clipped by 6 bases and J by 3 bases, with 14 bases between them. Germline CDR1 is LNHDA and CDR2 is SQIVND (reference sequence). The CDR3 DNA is TGTGCCAGTAGCAGAATCGGGGCTGACTATGGCTACACCTTC. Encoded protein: CASSRIGADYGYTF.

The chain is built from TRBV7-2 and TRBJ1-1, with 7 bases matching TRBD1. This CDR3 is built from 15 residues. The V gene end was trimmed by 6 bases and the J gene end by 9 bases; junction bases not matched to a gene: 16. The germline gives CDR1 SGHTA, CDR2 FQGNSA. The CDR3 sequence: CASRLTPGGEGKAFF. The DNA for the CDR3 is TGTGCCAGCAGATTAACCCCAGGGGGAGAGGGGAAAGCTTTCTTT.

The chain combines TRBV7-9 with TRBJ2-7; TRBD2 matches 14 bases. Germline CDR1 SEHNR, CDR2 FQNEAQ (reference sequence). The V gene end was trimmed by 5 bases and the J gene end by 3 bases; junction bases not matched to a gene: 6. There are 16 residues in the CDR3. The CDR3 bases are TGTGCCAGCAGCCGCAAGGGACTAGCGGGAGACTACGAGCAGTACTTC. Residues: CASSRKGLAGDYEQYF. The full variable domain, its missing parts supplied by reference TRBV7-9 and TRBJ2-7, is DTGVSQNPRHKITKRGQNVTFRCDPISEHNRLYWYRQTLGQGPEFLTYFQNEAQLEKSRLLSDRFSAERPKGSFSTLEIQRTEQGDSAMYLCASSRKGLAGDYEQYFGPGTRLTVT.

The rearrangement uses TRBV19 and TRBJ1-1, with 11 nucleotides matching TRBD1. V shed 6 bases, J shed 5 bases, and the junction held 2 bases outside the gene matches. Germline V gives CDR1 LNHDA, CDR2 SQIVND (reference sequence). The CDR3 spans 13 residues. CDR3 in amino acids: CASRGQGATEAFF. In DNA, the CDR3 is TGTGCCAGTAGAGGACAGGGGGCGACTGAAGCTTTCTTT.

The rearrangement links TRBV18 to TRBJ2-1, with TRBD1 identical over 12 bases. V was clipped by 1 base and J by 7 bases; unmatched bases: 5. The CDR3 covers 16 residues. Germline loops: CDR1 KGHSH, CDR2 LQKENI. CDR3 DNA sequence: TGTGCCAGCTCACCACGTGGGACAGGGGGCGCGAATGAGCAGTTCTTC. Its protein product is CASSPRGTGGANEQFF.

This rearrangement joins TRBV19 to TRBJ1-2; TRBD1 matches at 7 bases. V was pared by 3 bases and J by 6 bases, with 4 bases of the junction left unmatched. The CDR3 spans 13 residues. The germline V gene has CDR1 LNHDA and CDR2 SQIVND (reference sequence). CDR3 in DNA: TGTGCCAGTAGTATGCAGGGGGGTGATGGCTACACCTTC. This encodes CASSMQGGDGYTF.

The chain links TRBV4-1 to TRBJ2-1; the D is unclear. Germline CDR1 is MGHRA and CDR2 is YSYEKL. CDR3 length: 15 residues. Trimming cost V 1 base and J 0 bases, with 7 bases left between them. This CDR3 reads CASSQVADSYNEQFF. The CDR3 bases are TGCGCCAGCAGCCAAGTAGCTGACTCCTACAATGAGCAGTTCTTC.

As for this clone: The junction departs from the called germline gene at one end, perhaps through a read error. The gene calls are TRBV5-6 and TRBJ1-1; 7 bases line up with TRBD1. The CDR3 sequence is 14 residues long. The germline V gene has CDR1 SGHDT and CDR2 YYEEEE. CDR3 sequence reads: CASTLGGTVPEAFF. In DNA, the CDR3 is TGTGCCAGCACCTTGGGAGGGACAGTACCTGAAGCTTTCTTT.

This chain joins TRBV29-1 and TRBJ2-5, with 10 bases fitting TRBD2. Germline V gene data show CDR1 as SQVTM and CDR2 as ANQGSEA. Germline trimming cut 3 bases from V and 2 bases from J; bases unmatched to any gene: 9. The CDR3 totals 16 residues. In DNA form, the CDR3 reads TGCAGCGTTGATCAATTTCTAGCGGGAGAACAAGAGACCCAGTACTTC. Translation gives CSVDQFLAGEQETQYF.

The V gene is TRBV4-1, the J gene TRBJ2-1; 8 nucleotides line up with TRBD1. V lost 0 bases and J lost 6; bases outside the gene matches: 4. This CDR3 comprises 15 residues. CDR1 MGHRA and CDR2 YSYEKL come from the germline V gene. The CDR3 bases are TGCGCCAGCAGCCAAGACCCAGGGGGCTTCAATGAGCAGTTCTTC. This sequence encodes CASSQDPGGFNEQFF.

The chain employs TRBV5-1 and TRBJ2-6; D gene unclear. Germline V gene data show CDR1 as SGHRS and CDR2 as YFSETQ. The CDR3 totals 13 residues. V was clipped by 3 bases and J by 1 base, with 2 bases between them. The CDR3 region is CASSWSGANVLTF. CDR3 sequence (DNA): TGCGCCAGCAGCTGGTCTGGGGCCAACGTCCTGACTTTC.

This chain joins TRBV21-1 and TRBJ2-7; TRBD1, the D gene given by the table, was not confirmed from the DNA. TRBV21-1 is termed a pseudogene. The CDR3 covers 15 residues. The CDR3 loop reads CASSKTGESVYEQYF. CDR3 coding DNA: TGTGCCAGCAGCAAAACAGGGGAATCTGTATACGAGCAGTACTTC.

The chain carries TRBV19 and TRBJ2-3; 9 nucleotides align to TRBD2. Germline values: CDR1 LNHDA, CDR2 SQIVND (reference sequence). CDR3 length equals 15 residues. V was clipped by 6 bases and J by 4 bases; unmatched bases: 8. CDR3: CASSDRRGGADTQYF. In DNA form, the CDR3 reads TGTGCCAGTAGCGATCGGCGGGGGGGAGCAGATACGCAGTATTTT.

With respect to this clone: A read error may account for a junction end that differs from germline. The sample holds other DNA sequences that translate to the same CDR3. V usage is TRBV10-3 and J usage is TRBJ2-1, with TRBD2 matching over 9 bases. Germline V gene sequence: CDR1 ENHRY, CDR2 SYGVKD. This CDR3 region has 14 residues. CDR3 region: CAISDRSGGNEQFF. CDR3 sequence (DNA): TGTGCCATCAGTGATAGGAGCGGGGGGAATGAACAGTTCTTC.

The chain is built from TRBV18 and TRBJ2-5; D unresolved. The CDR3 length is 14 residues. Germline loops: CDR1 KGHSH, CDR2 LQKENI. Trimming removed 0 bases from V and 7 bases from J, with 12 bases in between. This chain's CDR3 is CASSPPSGRATQYF. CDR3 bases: TGTGCCAGCTCACCACCCTCTGGCAGAGCGACCCAGTACTTC.

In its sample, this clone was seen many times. DNA for the CDR3: TGTGCCAGCAGTGAAGTAGGTGCCTCCTACGAGCAGTACTTC. This codes for CASSEVGASYEQYF. V gene TRBV25-1 combines with J gene TRBJ2-7; D remains unclear. Trimming cost V 2 bases and J 0 bases, with 8 bases left between them. The length of the CDR3 is 14 residues. Per germline, CDR1 MGHDK and CDR2 SYGVNS.

The CDR3 loop is CASSPGTGPYNEQFF. The CDR3 nucleotides are TGTGCCAGCAGCCCCGGGACAGGGCCCTACAATGAGCAGTTCTTC. The chain uses TRBV5-6 and TRBJ2-1; 9 bases are a match to TRBD1. The length of the CDR3 is 15 residues. Germline CDR1 is SGHDT and CDR2 is YYEEEE. V lost 4 bases, J lost 2 bases, and 4 bases stayed unmatched.

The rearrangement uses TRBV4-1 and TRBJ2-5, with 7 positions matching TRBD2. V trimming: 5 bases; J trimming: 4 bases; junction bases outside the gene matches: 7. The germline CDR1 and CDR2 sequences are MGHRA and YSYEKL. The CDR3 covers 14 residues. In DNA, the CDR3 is TGCGCCAGCAGCTCTGGGAGGGGCACAGAGACCCAGTACTTC. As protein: CASSSGRGTETQYF.

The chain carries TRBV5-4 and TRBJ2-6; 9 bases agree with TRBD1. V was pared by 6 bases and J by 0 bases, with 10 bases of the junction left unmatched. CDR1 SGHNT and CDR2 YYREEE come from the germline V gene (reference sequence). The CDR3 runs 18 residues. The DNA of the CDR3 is TGTGCCAGCACCCGGACAGGGGCCTCCACCTCTGGGGCCAACGTCCTGACTTTC. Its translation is CASTRTGASTSGANVLTF.